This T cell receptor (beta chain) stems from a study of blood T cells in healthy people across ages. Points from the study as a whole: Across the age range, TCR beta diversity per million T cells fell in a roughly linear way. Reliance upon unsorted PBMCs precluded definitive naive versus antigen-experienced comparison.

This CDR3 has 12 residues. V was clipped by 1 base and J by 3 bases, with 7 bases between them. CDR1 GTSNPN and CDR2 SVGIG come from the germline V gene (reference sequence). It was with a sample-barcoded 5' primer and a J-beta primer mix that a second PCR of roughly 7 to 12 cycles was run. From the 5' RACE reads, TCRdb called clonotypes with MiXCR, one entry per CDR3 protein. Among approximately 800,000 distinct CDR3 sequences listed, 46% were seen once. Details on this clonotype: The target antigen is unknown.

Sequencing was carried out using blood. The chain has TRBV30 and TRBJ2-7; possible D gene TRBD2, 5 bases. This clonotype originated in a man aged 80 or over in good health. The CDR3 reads CAWSGGGYEQYF. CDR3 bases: TGTGCCTGGAGTGGCGGAGGCTACGAGCAGTACTTC.